This T cell receptor (beta chain) originates from a study of blood T cell repertoires in COVID-19. Study details: COVID-19 samples, acute and convalescent, were from the United States, Italy and Spain. T cells, B-cell-depleted T cells, or PBMCs provided the cDNA or gDNA that served as material.

The CDR3 is 14 amino acids. Trimming left V 4 bases short and J 2 bases short, with 11 bases between. CDR1 is SGHDT and CDR2 is YYEEEE in the germline V gene. This clone showed up just a few times. Under the authors' procedure: Amplification of reference gene primers provided the estimated nucleated cell counts. TCRdb's table, derived via immunoSEQ multiplex PCR, lists solely in-frame clones and lacks some. Clone size and V and J calls were adopted from that table, with D and trimming inferred from the DNA. The data contain over 200,000 clones, 84% of them seen just once; the ten biggest clones take up 6.8%. The cohort comprised adults aged about 18 to 89 years residing in approximately 22 US areas.

Sequenced material: PBMCs or T cells enriched from blood (not recorded which). This chain connects TRBV5-6 to TRBJ2-3, with a tentative D call TRBD2 (5 bases). This receptor was obtained from a woman aged 40-49 years who had recovered from COVID-19. CDR3 sequence (DNA): TGTGCCAGCAGCACTAGGTCCTTCACAGATACGCAGTATTTT. Translating gives CASSTRSFTDTQYF.